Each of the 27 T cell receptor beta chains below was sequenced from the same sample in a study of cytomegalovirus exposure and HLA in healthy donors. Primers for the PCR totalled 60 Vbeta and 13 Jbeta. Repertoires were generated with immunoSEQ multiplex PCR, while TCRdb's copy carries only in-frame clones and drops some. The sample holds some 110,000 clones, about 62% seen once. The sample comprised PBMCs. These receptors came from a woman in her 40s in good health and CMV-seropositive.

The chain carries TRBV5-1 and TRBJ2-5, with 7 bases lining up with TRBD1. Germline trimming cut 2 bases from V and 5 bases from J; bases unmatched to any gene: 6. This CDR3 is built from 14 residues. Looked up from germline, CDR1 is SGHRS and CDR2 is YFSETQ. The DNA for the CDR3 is TGCGCCAGCAGCTTAACAGGGGCCCGGGAGACCCAGTACTTC. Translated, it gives CASSLTGARETQYF.

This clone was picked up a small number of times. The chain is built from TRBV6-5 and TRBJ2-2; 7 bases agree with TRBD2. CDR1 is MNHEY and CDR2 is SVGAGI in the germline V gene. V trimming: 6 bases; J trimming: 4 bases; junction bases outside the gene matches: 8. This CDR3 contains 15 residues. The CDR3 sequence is CASSPGTTTTGELFF. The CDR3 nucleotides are TGTGCCAGCAGCCCCGGGACTACCACCACCGGGGAGCTGTTTTTT.

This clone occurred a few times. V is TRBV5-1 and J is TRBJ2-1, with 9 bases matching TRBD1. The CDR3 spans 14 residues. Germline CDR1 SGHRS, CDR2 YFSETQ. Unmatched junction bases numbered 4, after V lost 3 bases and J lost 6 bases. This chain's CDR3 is CASSYGQGFNEQFF. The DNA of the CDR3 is TGCGCCAGCAGCTACGGACAGGGGTTCAATGAGCAGTTCTTC.

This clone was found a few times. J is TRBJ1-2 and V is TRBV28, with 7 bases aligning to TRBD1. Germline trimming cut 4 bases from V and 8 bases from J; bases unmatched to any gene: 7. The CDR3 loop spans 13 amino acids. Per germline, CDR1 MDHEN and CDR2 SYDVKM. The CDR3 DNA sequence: TGTGCCAGCAGTTCGCCAGGGGGAGTCGGCTACACCTTC. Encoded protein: CASSSPGGVGYTF.

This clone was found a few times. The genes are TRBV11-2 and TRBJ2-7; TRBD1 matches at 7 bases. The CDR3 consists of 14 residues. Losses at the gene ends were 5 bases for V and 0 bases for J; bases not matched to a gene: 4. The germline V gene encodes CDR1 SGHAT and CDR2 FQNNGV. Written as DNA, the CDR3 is TGTGCCAGCAGCCCTAGACAGGGCTCCTACGAGCAGTACTTC. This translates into CASSPRQGSYEQYF. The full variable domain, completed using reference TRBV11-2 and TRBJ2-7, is EAGVAQSPRYKIIEKRQSVAFWCNPISGHATLYWYQQILGQGPKLLIQFQNNGVVDDSQLPKDRFSAERLKGVDSTLKIQPAKLEDSAVYLCASSPRQGSYEQYFGPGTRLTVT.

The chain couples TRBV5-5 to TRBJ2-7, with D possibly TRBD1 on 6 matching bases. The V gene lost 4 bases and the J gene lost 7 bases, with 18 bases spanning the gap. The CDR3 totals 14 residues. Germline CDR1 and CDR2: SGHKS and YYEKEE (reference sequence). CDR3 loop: CASSPLQGQGEQYF. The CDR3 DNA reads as TGTGCCAGCAGCCCGCTCCAGGGGCAAGGGGAGCAGTACTTC.

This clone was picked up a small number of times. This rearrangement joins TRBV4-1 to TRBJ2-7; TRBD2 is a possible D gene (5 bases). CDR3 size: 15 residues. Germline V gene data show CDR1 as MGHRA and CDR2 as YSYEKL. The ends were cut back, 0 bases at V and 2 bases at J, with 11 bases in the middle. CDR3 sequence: CASSQDPSGTYEQYF. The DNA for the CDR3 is TGCGCCAGCAGCCAAGATCCATCCGGGACCTACGAGCAGTACTTC.

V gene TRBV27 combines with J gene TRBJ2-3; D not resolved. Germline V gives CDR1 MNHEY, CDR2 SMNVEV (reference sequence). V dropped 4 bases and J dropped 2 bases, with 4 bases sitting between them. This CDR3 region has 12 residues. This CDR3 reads CASSSFTDTQYF. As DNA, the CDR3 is TGTGCCAGCAGTTCTTTCACAGATACGCAGTATTTT.

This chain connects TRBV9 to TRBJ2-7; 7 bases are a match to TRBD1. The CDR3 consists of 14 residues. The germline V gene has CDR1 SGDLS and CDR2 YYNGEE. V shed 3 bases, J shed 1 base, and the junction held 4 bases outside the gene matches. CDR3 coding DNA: TGTGCCAGCAGCGAAAGACAGGGTTCCTACGAGCAGTACTTC. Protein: CASSERQGSYEQYF.

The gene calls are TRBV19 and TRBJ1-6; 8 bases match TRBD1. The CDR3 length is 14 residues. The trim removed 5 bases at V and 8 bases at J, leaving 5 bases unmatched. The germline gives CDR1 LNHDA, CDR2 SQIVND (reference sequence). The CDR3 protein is CASSDRGTDSPLHF. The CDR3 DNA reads TGTGCCAGTAGTGACAGGGGAACGGATTCACCCCTCCACTTT.

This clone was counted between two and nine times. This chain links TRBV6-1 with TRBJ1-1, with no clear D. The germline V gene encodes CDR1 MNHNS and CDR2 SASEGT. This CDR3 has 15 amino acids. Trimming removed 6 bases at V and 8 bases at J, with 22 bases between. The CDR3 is CASSEEPDRATEAFF. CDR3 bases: TGTGCCAGCAGCGAGGAGCCCGATCGAGCGACGGAAGCTTTCTTT.

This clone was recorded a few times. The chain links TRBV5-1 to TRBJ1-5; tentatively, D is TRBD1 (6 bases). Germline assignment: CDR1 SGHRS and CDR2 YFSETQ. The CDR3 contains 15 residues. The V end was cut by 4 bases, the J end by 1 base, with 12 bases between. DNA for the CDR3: TGCGCCAGCAGCCAAGGGACATTAAGCAATCAGCCCCAGCATTTT. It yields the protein CASSQGTLSNQPQHF.

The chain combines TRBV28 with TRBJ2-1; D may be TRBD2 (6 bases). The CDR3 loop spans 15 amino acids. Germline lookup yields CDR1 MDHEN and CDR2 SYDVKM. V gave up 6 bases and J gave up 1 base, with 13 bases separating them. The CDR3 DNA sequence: TGTGCCAGCAGCCCTGGGACTTCGTCCTACAATGAGCAGTTCTTC. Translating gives CASSPGTSSYNEQFF. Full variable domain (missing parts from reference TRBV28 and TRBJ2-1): DVKVTQSSRYLVKRTGEKVFLECVQDMDHENMFWYRQDPGLGLRLIYFSYDVKMKEKGDIPEGYSVSREKKERFSLILESASTNQTSMYLCASSPGTSSYNEQFFGPGTRLTVL.

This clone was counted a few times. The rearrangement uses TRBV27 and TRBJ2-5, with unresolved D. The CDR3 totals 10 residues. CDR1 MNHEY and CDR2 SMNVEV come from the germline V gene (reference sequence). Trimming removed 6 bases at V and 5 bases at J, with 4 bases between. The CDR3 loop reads CASSRETQYF. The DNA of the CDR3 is TGTGCCAGCAGCCGGGAGACCCAGTACTTC.

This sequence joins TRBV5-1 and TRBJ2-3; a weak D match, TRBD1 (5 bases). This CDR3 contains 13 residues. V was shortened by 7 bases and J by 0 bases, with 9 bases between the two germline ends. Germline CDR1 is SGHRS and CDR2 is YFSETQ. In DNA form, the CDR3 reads TGCGCCAGCCAGACAGAAAGCACAGATACGCAGTATTTT. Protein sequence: CASQTESTDTQYF.

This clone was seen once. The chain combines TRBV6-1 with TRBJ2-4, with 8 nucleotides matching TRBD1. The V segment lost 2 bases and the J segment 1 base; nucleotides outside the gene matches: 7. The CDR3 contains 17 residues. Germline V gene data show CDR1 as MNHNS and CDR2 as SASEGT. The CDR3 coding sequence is TGTGCCAGCAGTGAACTGAGACAGGGGTGGGCCAAAAACATTCAGTACTTC. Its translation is CASSELRQGWAKNIQYF.

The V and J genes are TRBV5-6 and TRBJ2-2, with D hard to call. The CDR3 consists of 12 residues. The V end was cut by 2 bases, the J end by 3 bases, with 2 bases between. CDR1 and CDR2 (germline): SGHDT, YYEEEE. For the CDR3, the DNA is TGTGCCAGCAGCTTCGACACCGGGGAGCTGTTTTTT. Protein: CASSFDTGELFF.

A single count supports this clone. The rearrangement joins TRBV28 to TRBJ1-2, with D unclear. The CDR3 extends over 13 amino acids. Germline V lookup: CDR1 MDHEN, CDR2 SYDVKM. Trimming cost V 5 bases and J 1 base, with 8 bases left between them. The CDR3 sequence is CASSPAVNYGYTF. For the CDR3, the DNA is TGTGCCAGCAGTCCCGCGGTTAACTATGGCTACACCTTC.

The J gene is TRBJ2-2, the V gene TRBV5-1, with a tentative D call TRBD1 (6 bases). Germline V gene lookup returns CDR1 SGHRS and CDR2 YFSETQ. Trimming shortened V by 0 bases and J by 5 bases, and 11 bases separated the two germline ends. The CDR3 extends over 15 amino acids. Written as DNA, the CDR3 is TGCGCCAGCAGCTTGGGCGGACAGCTGACCGGGGAGCTGTTTTTT. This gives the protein CASSLGGQLTGELFF.

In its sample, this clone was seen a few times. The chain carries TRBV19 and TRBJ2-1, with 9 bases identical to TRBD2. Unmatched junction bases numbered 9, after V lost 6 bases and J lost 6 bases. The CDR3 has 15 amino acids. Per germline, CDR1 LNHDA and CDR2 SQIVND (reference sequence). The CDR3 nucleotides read TGTGCCAGTAGAAGGGAGCGGGAGGTGGGCAATGAGCAGTTCTTC. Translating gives CASRREREVGNEQFF.

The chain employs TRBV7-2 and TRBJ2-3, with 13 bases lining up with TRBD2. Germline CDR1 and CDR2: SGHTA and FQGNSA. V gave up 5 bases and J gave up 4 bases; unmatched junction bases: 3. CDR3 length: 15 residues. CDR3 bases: TGTGCCAGCAGCCCTGGACTAGCGGGGGCAGATACGCAGTATTTT. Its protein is CASSPGLAGADTQYF.

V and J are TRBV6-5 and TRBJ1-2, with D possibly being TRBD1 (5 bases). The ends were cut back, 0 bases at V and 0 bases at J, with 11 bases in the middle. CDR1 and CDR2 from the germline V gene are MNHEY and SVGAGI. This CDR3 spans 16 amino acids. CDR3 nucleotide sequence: TGTGCCAGCAGTTACTCCCCCGGGGGGGCTAACTATGGCTACACCTTC. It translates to CASSYSPGGANYGYTF.

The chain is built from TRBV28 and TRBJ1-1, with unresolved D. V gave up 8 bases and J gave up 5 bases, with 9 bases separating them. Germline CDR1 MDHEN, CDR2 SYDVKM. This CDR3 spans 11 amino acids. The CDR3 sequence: CASGLGTEAFF. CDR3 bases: TGTGCCAGCGGCCTCGGGACTGAAGCTTTCTTT.

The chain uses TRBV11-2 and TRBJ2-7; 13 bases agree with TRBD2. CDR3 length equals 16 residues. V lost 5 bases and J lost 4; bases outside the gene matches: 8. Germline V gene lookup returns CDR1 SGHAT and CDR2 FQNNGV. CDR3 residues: CASSLSATSGRYEQYF. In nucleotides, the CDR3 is TGTGCCAGCAGCCTCTCCGCGACTAGCGGGAGGTACGAGCAGTACTTC. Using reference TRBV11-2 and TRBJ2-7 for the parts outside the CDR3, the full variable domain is EAGVAQSPRYKIIEKRQSVAFWCNPISGHATLYWYQQILGQGPKLLIQFQNNGVVDDSQLPKDRFSAERLKGVDSTLKIQPAKLEDSAVYLCASSLSATSGRYEQYFGPGTRLTVT.

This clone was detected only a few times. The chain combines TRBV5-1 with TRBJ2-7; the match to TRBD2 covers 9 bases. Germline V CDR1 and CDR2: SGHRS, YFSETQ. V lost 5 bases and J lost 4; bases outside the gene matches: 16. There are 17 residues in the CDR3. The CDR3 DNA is TGCGCCAGCAGGGAGTCGCTAGCGGGATTGGGCGAGTACGAGCAGTACTTC. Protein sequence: CASRESLAGLGEYEQYF.

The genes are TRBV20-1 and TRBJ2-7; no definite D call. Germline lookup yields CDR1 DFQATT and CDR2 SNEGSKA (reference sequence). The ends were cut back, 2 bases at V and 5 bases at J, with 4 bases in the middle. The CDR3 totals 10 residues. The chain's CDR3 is CSARQNEQYF. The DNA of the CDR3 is TGCAGTGCTAGACAGAACGAGCAGTACTTC.

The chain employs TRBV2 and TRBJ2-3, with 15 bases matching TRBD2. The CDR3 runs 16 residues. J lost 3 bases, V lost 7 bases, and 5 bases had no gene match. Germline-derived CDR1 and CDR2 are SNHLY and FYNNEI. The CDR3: CASIDGLAGGTDTQYF. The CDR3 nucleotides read TGTGCCAGCATCGACGGACTAGCGGGAGGGACAGATACGCAGTATTTT.